The clone carrying this TCR beta chain was detected many times. Its antigen is not known. This sample was included in a study of CD8 T cells in ankylosing spondylitis. Notes on the study in general: A TCR beta motif of about eight highly homologous variants appeared characteristic of ankylosing spondylitis blood. Reportedly, disease-linked clones are significantly enriched in ankylosing spondylitis patients' matched synovial fluid. Certain motif variants had earlier been reported in reactive arthritis synovial fluid and blood.

Trimming shortened V by 4 bases and J by 3 bases, and 8 bases separated the two germline ends. Germline assignment: CDR1 SGHKS and CDR2 YYEKEE (reference sequence). This CDR3 region has 12 residues. TCRdb passed the 5' RACE reads through MiXCR, listing each CDR3 protein once. Among a few hundred thousand distinct CDR3 sequences listed, 10% were seen once. This receptor was obtained from a male donor with ankylosing spondylitis or in good health (not recorded which). The material sequenced was blood, either unsorted or a sorted T cell fraction (not recorded which). The rearrangement links TRBV5-5 to TRBJ2-7; D not certain. The CDR3 loop is CASSGSIYEQYF. CDR3 sequence (DNA): TGTGCCAGCAGCGGTAGCATCTACGAGCAGTACTTC.